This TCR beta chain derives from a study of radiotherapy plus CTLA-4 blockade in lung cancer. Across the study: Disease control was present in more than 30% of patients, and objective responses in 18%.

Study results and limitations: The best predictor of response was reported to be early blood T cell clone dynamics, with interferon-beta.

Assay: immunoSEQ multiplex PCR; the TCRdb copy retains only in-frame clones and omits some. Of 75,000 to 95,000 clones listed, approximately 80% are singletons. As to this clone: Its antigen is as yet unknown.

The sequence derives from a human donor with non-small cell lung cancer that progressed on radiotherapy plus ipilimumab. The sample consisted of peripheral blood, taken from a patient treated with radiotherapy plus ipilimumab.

CDR3 protein: CASSRTGSSNQPQHF. As DNA, the CDR3 is TGTGCCAGCAGTCGGACAGGGTCCAGCAATCAGCCCCAGCATTTT. This chain links TRBV6-5 with TRBJ1-5; TRBD1 matches at 8 bases. After removal of 5 bases from V and 1 base from J, the junction contained 4 bases not matched to a gene. Germline assignment: CDR1 MNHEY and CDR2 SVGAGI. This CDR3 is built from 15 residues.